The following is a T cell receptor beta chain sequence with its context. The data belong to a study of control samples from healthy donors and cancer patients. V dropped 2 bases and J dropped 11 bases, with 13 bases sitting between them. The length of the CDR3 is 13 residues. The germline gives CDR1 MNHNS, CDR2 SASEGT. TCRdb's copy holds only in-frame clones and misses some; the assay was immunoSEQ multiplex PCR. Here the sample spans 120,000 or so clones, about 83% being singletons. The sequencing sample was made of blood. This TCR came from a man under 40 in good health. The chain employs TRBV6-1 and TRBJ1-3, with D maybe TRBD1 (6 bases). The CDR3 coding sequence is TGTGCCAGCAGTGAACGAGGACAGAACCCCATATATTTT. As protein: CASSERGQNPIYF.